These 29 T cell receptor beta chains came from one sample sequenced in a study of breast tumors, draining lymph nodes, adjacent tissues. Samples came from axillary lymph nodes draining the breast cancer. TCRdb fed the multiplex PCR reads into MiXCR, producing one record per CDR3 protein. The data show 270,000 or so distinct CDR3 sequences, 30% to 35% seen once. The sequenced sample was axillary lymph node tissue. The receptors shown here come from a female donor with breast cancer. Some clones in this sample may be carry-over from other donors' samples.

This clonotype was seen repeatedly, ten times or more. The chain uses TRBV7-2 and TRBJ1-2; 8 nucleotides match TRBD1. Germline V gene data show CDR1 as SGHTA and CDR2 as FQGNSA. The CDR3 length is 13 residues. With 3 bases clipped from V and 7 bases from J, the junction kept 4 bases outside the gene matches. In DNA form, the CDR3 reads TGTGCCAGCAGCTTGGGACAGGCCGGTGGCTACACCTTC. Its protein is CASSLGQAGGYTF.

This clonotype was seen a single time. The germline gene is not matched at one end of the junction; a read error may be the cause. The CDR3 nucleotides read TGCGCCACCAGCAGAGGCCGGGGTTTAACCTACGAGCAGTACTTC. Encoded protein: CATSRGRGLTYEQYF. The J gene is TRBJ2-7, the V gene TRBV15; tentatively, D is TRBD2 (5 bases). The CDR3 has 15 amino acids. Per the germline V gene, CDR1 is LNHNV and CDR2 is YYDKDF (reference sequence).

A single count supports this clonotype. One base away lies a much larger clone, so this may be a sequencing read error. The V call is TRBV4-3, the J call TRBJ2-1; 11 bases match TRBD2. CDR3 size: 14 residues. Germline V gene data show CDR1 as LGHNA and CDR2 as YSLEER. Here the CDR3 DNA reads TGCGCCAGCGGCCAAGTAGCGGGAGGGAATCGGCAGTTCTTC. It yields the protein CASGQVAGGNRQFF.

This clonotype was found many times. This rearrangement joins TRBV19 to TRBJ2-3; D is undetermined. Trimming shortened V by 3 bases and J by 1 base, and 8 bases separated the two germline ends. Germline V gene data show CDR1 as LNHDA and CDR2 as SQIVND (reference sequence). This CDR3 has 14 amino acids. The CDR3 region is CASSIGQRTDTQYF. As DNA, the CDR3 is TGTGCCAGTAGTATTGGTCAGCGCACAGATACGCAGTATTTT.

A word on this clonotype: A much larger clone is a single base away; this may be a read error. The chain uses TRBV11-3 and TRBJ2-7, with 9 bases lining up with TRBD2. Unmatched junction bases numbered 7, after V lost 1 base and J lost 6 bases. This CDR3 comprises 15 residues. Per germline, CDR1 SGHNT and CDR2 YENEEA. CDR3 amino acids: CASSLGSGRTCEQYF. The CDR3 bases are TGTGCCAGCAGCTTAGGTAGCGGGAGAACTTGCGAGCAGTACTTC.

This clonotype has a count of ten or more. The CDR3 loop is CASSLEGQGYGYTF. The CDR3 bases are TGCGCCAGCAGCTTGGAGGGACAGGGGTATGGCTACACCTTC. This sequence joins TRBV5-1 and TRBJ1-2, with TRBD1 matching over 10 bases. The J segment lost 5 bases and the V segment lost 0 bases, leaving 1 base of the junction unmatched. Germline CDR1 and CDR2: SGHRS and YFSETQ. This CDR3 has 14 residues.

As regards this clonotype: This may be a read error: a much more frequent sequence differs by one nucleotide. The chain couples TRBV6-1 to TRBJ1-2; D might be TRBD1 (5 bases). Germline values: CDR1 MNHNS, CDR2 SASEGT. CDR3 length: 15 residues. V was trimmed by 8 bases and J by 0 bases, leaving 16 bases between them. CDR3 bases: TGTGCCAGCCGGCACGGCTTGGGGGCTAACTATGGCTACACCTTC. This gives the protein CASRHGLGANYGYTF.

This clonotype was seen ten or more times. The V and J genes are TRBV5-8 and TRBJ2-7; 9 nucleotides align to TRBD2. This CDR3 spans 16 amino acids. With V trimmed by 0 bases and J by 2 bases, 6 bases remained unmatched. Per the germline V gene, CDR1 is SGHTS and CDR2 is YDEGEE. CDR3 nucleotide sequence: TGTGCCAGCAGCTTGGAGGGCGGGAGGGCTCCCTACGAGCAGTACTTC. This sequence encodes CASSLEGGRAPYEQYF.

The chain has TRBV25-1 and TRBJ2-3, with D perhaps TRBD2 (6 bases). Germline CDR1 and CDR2: MGHDK and SYGVNS. The ends were cut back, 5 bases at V and 0 bases at J, with 21 bases in the middle. The CDR3 sequence is 18 residues long. The chain's CDR3 is CASSILTRRAGSTDTQYF. For the CDR3, the DNA is TGTGCCAGCAGTATTTTGACTAGACGGGCCGGTAGCACAGATACGCAGTATTTT.

In its sample, this clonotype was seen many times. The rearrangement uses TRBV12-3 or TRBV12-4 and TRBJ2-1; 10 positions agree with TRBD2. With 4 bases clipped from V and 5 bases from J, the junction kept 11 bases outside the gene matches. This CDR3 region has 17 residues. Written as DNA, the CDR3 is TGTGCCAGCAGTTCTCCCCGGACTAGCGGCAAAGACAATGAGCAGTTCTTC. Translated, it gives CASSSPRTSGKDNEQFF.

This clonotype was observed many times. CDR3 in amino acids: CASSLEDVAVEQFF. The CDR3 DNA reads TGTGCCAGCAGCTTAGAGGATGTGGCAGTCGAGCAGTTCTTC. This chain uses TRBV11-3 with TRBJ2-1; no clear D gene. The length of the CDR3 is 14 residues. The V end was cut by 0 bases, the J end by 10 bases, with 13 bases between. Germline CDR1 SGHNT, CDR2 YENEEA.

The V gene is TRBV7-9, the J gene TRBJ2-3; 7 bases are shared with TRBD2. V shed 5 bases, J shed 6 bases, and the junction held 11 bases outside the gene matches. The CDR3 is 15 amino acids. Germline V gene lookup returns CDR1 SEHNR and CDR2 FQNEAQ (reference sequence). CDR3 sequence: CASSPGSGARDTQYF. CDR3 bases: TGTGCCAGCAGCCCAGGAAGCGGGGCGAGGGATACGCAGTATTTT.

This clonotype was seen at least ten times. This chain links TRBV11-3 with TRBJ2-1, with D perhaps TRBD1 (7 bases). Trimming took 4 bases from V and 5 from J, leaving 15 bases between them. The germline CDR1 and CDR2 sequences are SGHNT and YENEEA. There are 15 residues in the CDR3. CDR3 in amino acids: CASSSGAGGNNEQFF. The CDR3 nucleotides are TGTGCCAGCAGCTCCGGGGCAGGGGGGAACAATGAGCAGTTCTTC.

This clonotype came up many times. This chain joins TRBV6-6 and TRBJ2-7, with 11 bases matching TRBD2. V trimming: 0 bases; J trimming: 3 bases; junction bases outside the gene matches: 7. From germline, CDR1 is MNHNY and CDR2 SVGAGI (reference sequence). This CDR3 has 17 residues. The CDR3 protein is CASSYSPSGRTFYEQYF. The CDR3, as DNA: TGTGCCAGCAGTTACTCGCCTAGCGGGAGGACGTTCTACGAGCAGTACTTC.

This chain uses TRBV28 with TRBJ2-7; D tentatively fits TRBD1 or TRBD2 (6 bases each). This CDR3 has 13 residues. Germline V lookup: CDR1 MDHEN, CDR2 SYDVKM. The V gene lost 8 bases and the J gene lost 0 bases, with 11 bases spanning the gap. The chain's CDR3 is CASVGGSSYEQYF. The CDR3, as DNA: TGTGCCAGCGTAGGGGGGAGCTCCTACGAGCAGTACTTC. Full variable domain (missing parts from reference TRBV28 and TRBJ2-7): DVKVTQSSRYLVKRTGEKVFLECVQDMDHENMFWYRQDPGLGLRLIYFSYDVKMKEKGDIPEGYSVSREKKERFSLILESASTNQTSMYLCASVGGSSYEQYFGPGTRLTVT.

This clonotype was counted many times. V usage is TRBV7-2 and J usage is TRBJ1-4; D is perhaps TRBD1 (5 bases). This CDR3 is 15 amino acids long. V lost 1 base, J lost 8 bases, and 14 bases lay in between. Germline loops: CDR1 SGHTA, CDR2 FQGNSA. CDR3 in DNA: TGTGCCAGCAGCTTAGACGGGGCCCCCAGGGAAAAACTGTTTTTT. This encodes CASSLDGAPREKLFF.

This clonotype was seen only a few times. The chain joins TRBV5-1 to TRBJ2-5, with TRBD1 identical over 7 bases. Germline assignment: CDR1 SGHRS and CDR2 YFSETQ. Trimming cost V 4 bases and J 2 bases; bases outside gene matches: 5. This CDR3 has 14 amino acids. CDR3 sequence (DNA): TGCGCCAGCAGCCCCCCGGGACAGCAAGAGACCCAGTACTTC. Translation gives CASSPPGQQETQYF. Supplemented by reference TRBV5-1 and TRBJ2-5, the full variable domain reads KAGVTQTPRYLIKTRGQQVTLSCSPISGHRSVSWYQQTPGQGLQFLFEYFSETQRNKGNFPGRFSGRQFSNSRSEMNVSTLELGDSALYLCASSPPGQQETQYFGPGTRLLVL.

This clonotype has a count of ten or more. V and J are TRBV20-1 and TRBJ2-7, with D possibly matching TRBD2 (7 bases). The CDR3 is 17 residues long. Germline V gene sequence: CDR1 DFQATT, CDR2 SNEGSKA (reference sequence). V was shortened by 0 bases and J by 3 bases, with 21 bases between the two germline ends. Written as DNA, the CDR3 is TGCAGTGCTAGAGATTCATCTTCCGGGGGGCGAGGCTACGAGCAGTACTTC. Protein: CSARDSSSGGRGYEQYF.

In this sample, this clonotype turned up many times. The chain recombines TRBV4-1 with TRBJ1-5; 11 bases are shared with TRBD1. The CDR3 has 16 amino acids. Germline V gene data show CDR1 as MGHRA and CDR2 as YSYEKL. The trim removed 1 base at V and 2 bases at J, leaving 1 base unmatched. CDR3 DNA sequence: TGCGCCAGCAGCCAAGGGACAGGGGGCCGCAATCAGCCCCAGCATTTT. Its protein product is CASSQGTGGRNQPQHF.

This clonotype was seen once. It may be a read error: a sequence one base away is much more abundant. This likely comes from a read error, as the CDR3 has no conserved phenylalanine or tryptophan at its end. The CDR3 sequence: CASSHRETQYS. The CDR3 bases are TGTGCCAGCAGCCACAGGGAGACCCAGTACTCC. The chain combines TRBV11-3 with TRBJ2-5, with D possibly TRBD1 on 5 matching bases. The CDR3 has 11 residues. Trimming removed 5 bases at V and 5 bases at J, with 6 bases between. Germline V gene lookup returns CDR1 SGHNT and CDR2 YENEEA.

The chain links TRBV20-1 to TRBJ1-1, with a possible D match to TRBD1 (6 bases). V was cut by 5 bases and J by 0 bases, with 10 bases left in between. The CDR3 has 13 amino acids. The V gene's germline CDR1 is DFQATT and CDR2 SNEGSKA (reference sequence). The CDR3 nucleotides read TGCAGTGCTCCAGGGGTCATGAACACTGAAGCTTTCTTT. It is translated as CSAPGVMNTEAFF.

In regard to this clonotype: Just one base apart from a much larger clone, this may be a read error. The chain carries TRBV20-1 and TRBJ2-1, with D unclear. The CDR3 contains 14 residues. The germline gives CDR1 DFQATT, CDR2 SNEGSKA (reference sequence). CDR3 in DNA: TGCAGTGCTAGAGAAAGAAGCTCCTACAGTGAGCAGTTCTTC. It codes for CSARERSSYSEQFF.

This clonotype was counted ten times or more. The J gene is TRBJ2-3, the V gene TRBV20-1; D not resolved. The CDR3 runs 13 residues. Germline assignment: CDR1 DFQATT and CDR2 SNEGSKA (reference sequence). V lost 3 bases to trimming and J lost 0 bases, with 7 bases between them. CDR3: CSASLASTDTQYF. CDR3 DNA: TGCAGTGCTAGTCTGGCGAGCACAGATACGCAGTATTTT.

This clonotype was counted ten times or more. The gene calls are TRBV6-4 and TRBJ2-2; D remains ambiguous. CDR1 and CDR2 from the germline V gene are MRHNA and SNTAGT. V was trimmed by 2 bases and J by 0 bases, leaving 7 bases between them. The CDR3 spans 15 residues. The CDR3 nucleotides are TGTGCCAGCAGTGACAGTTCCGCGAACACCGGGGAGCTGTTTTTT. Translated, it gives CASSDSSANTGELFF.

The sample holds a few counts of this clonotype. With a much larger clone just one base away, this may be a read error. This chain joins TRBV20-1 and TRBJ2-7; TRBD2 aligns across 7 bases. The CDR3 consists of 13 residues. With V trimmed by 5 bases and J by 9 bases, 13 bases remained unmatched. Germline assignment: CDR1 DFQATT and CDR2 SNEGSKA (reference sequence). The CDR3 spells CSALTTSADAQYF. Here the CDR3 DNA reads TGCAGTGCTCTGACTACTAGCGCCGACGCGCAGTACTTC.

V usage is TRBV12-3 or TRBV12-4 and J usage is TRBJ1-6; D unclear. V lost 3 bases and J lost 14, with 2 bases in between. CDR3 length: 9 residues. For the CDR3, the DNA is TGTGCCAGCAGTTTCTCCCTCCACTTT. Translated: CASSFSLHF.

This clonotype has a count of ten or more. This chain connects TRBV6-5 to TRBJ2-1; TRBD2 agrees at 10 bases. V lost 1 base, J lost 4 bases, and 7 bases stayed unmatched. CDR1 and CDR2 (germline): MNHEY, SVGAGI. This CDR3 spans 17 amino acids. The CDR3 DNA is TGTGCCAGCAGTTACTTGGCTAGCGGGAGACAATACAATGAGCAGTTCTTC. The encoded protein is CASSYLASGRQYNEQFF.

A remark on this clonotype: This clone may be a read error of a much larger clone one base away. This chain links TRBV5-6 with TRBJ2-1; 9 nucleotides match TRBD1. CDR3 length equals 15 residues. CDR1 is SGHDT, CDR2 YYEEEE, per germline. This CDR3 reads CASSLRTGVMGERFF. CDR3 in DNA: TGTGCCAGCAGCTTACGGACAGGGGTGATGGGTGAGCGGTTCTTC.

This clonotype has only a few counts. The chain couples TRBV7-9 to TRBJ1-1, with D maybe TRBD1 (5 bases). This CDR3 region has 13 residues. Germline-derived CDR1 and CDR2 are SEHNR and FQNEAQ (reference sequence). V gave up 3 bases and J gave up 4 bases, with 9 bases separating them. The CDR3 spells CASSLTQGTEAFF. The DNA for the CDR3 is TGTGCCAGCAGCTTGACCCAGGGCACTGAAGCTTTCTTT.